Below, one T cell receptor (beta chain) is given with its context. Its antigen is currently unknown. The use of a sample-barcoded 5' primer and a J-beta primer mix characterized a second PCR of about 6 to 11 cycles. MiXCR was run by TCRdb on the 5' RACE reads, yielding one entry per CDR3 protein. The sample holds approximately 800,000 distinct CDR3 sequences; roughly 60% are singletons and the top ten take 28%. These data originate in a study of blood T cells in healthy people across ages. Study findings and constraints: It was not possible, with unsorted PBMCs, to conclusively compare naive and antigen-experienced cells. Estimates of diversity drawn from one million T cells were considered underestimates.

V was pared by 3 bases and J by 1 base, with 18 bases of the junction left unmatched. The CDR3 length is 21 residues. The V gene's germline CDR1 is SGHAT and CDR2 FQNNGV. This sequence originates from a man aged 25 to 40 in good health. The sample taken for sequencing was blood. The V gene is TRBV11-2, the J gene TRBJ2-1; 10 bases agree with TRBD2. CDR3 loop: CASSFPGRLAGVVGSYNEQFF. The CDR3 coding sequence is TGTGCCAGCAGCTTCCCCGGGCGCCTAGCGGGGGTGGTAGGGTCCTACAATGAGCAGTTCTTC.